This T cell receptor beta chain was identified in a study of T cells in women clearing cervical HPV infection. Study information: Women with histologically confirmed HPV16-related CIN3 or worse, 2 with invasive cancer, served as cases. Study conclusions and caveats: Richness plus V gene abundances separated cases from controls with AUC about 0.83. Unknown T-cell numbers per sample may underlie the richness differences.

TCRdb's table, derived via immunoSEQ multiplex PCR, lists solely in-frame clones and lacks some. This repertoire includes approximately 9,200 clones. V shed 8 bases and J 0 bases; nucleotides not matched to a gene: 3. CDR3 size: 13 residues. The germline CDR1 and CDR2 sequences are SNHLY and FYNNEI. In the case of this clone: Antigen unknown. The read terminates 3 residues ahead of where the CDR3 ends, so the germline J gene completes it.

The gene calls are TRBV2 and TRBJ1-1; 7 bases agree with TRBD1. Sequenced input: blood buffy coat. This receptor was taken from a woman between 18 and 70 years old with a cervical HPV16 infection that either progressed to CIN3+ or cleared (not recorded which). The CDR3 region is CASDRVLNTEAFF. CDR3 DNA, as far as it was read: TGTGCCAGCGACAGGGTCCTGAACACTGAA.